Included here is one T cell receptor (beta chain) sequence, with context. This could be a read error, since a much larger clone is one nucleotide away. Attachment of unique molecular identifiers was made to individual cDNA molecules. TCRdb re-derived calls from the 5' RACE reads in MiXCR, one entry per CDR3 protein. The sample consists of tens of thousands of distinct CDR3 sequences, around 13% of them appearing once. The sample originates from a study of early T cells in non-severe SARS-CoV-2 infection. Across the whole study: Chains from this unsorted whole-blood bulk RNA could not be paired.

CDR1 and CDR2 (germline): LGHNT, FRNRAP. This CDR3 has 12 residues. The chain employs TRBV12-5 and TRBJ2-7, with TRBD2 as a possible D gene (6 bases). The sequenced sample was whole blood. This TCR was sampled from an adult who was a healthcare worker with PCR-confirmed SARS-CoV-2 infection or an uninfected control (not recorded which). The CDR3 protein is CAGGPDYYEQYF. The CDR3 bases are TGTGCTGGTGGTCCGGACTACTACGAGCAGTACTTC.